This T cell receptor (beta chain) was identified during a study of Ad26.COV2.S vaccination and SARS-CoV-2 variants (dated by TCRdb to the early 2020s). Study-level background: Vaccine-arm donors were drawn from COV1001, a multicentre, randomized, double-blind, placebo-controlled phase I-IIa trial of Ad26.COV2.S in healthy adults. Ad26.COV2.S was given intramuscularly at 5x10^10 or 1x10^11 viral particles, as a single shot or as two shots 56 days apart. Investigators remained blinded to trial group allocation during experiments and outcome assessment. Trial participants were randomized into five groups of five: low-dose or high-dose Ad26.COV2.S given once or twice, or placebo on both occasions. The TCR-sequenced set comprised about 32 samples: 19 Ad26.COV2.S vaccine recipients, 5 placebo recipients and 8 SARS-CoV-2 convalescent individuals. TCRbeta repertoire sequencing was used to assess the specificity and breadth of SARS-CoV-2-reactive T cell receptors after Ad26.COV2.S vaccination. What the authors observed across the whole study: Substantial breadth of spike-specific CD8+ and CD4+ T cell responses was reported after vaccination. Vaccine and placebo recipients had comparable non-spike TCR breadth, which fits with the vaccine containing only spike. Compared with placebo recipients, Ad26.COV2.S recipients showed higher spike-specific TCR breadth (P = 0.0014). The study was not powered for comparison of responses between vaccine doses or regimens. It was noted by the authors that total T cell responses may have been underestimated by the TCR breadth and depth analyses.

The treatment or condition label corresponds to: some 20 received Ad26.COV2.S at low or high dose, single or two shots; about 5 received placebo; per-sample allocation not given. For vaccine and placebo recipients, repertoires were sequenced using samples collected on day 63 after the first injection. Between 29 July and 7 August 2020, Cohort 1b enrolled 25 adults aged 18-55 years at one site in Boston, USA. As a vaccine, Ad26.COV2.S was a replication-incompetent adenovirus type 26 vector that expressed a prefusion-stabilized SARS-CoV-2 spike protein derived from the original Wuhan strain. CDR1 is given as MGHDK and CDR2 as SYGVNS, both from the germline V gene. V is pruned by 3 bases and J by 3 bases, leaving 12 bases of the junction without a gene match. The CDR3, cysteine through phenylalanine, is 18 amino acids long. The retained sequence is limited to the CDR3, 54 bases, with the frame set at the first base.

TCRbeta CDR3 regions were sequenced with the immunoSEQ Assay. After extraction, genomic DNA underwent amplification by bias-controlled multiplex PCR, followed by high-throughput sequencing. Under the source paper's analysis protocol: To quantify the absolute abundance of every unique TCRbeta CDR3 region, sequences were collapsed and filtered. Usable DNA was measured by amplifying reference genes present in all nucleated cells, and TCRbeta template counts were normalized to that usable DNA to estimate T cell fraction. Repertoire TCRs were annotated as SARS-CoV-2-specific by exact matching of V gene, CDR3 amino acid sequence and J gene to a known reactive TCR set. MIRA supplied the reference SARS-CoV-2 TCR set, which was filtered for enrichment in COVID-19-positive ImmuneCODE repertoires so that public or cross-reactive TCRs were removed. Drawing on the MIRA antigens, annotated TCRs were analysed further at the level of specific ORF or position within ORF. Breadth was defined as the number of annotated unique rearrangements divided by the total number of unique productive rearrangements, and depth was defined as the summed frequency of the annotated unique rearrangements. Two-sided Wilcoxon rank-sum tests were used to compare TCR breadth between groups. TCRdb took this table from immuneACCESS and kept in-frame rearrangements with V and J called. Such tables lack part of the clones; where checked against another copy, unresolved V genes explain under half of the gap, and the rest is unexplained. That table supplies the V and J calls and clone size; D and trimming were determined from the DNA. The sample data list over 400,000 clones, and approximately 90% of these were observed just once. Clones ranked in the top ten supply approximately 1.7% of the sample.

With respect to this clone: Its antigen specificity is not known. No quality values exist for individual bases; no much larger clone is one base distant.

The rearranged chain carries TRBV25-1 and TRBJ1-4, with TRBD1 identical over 8 junction bases. The material was peripheral blood, obtained in a trial of Ad26.COV2.S vaccine versus placebo. The sequence was collected from a person between 18 and 59 years old who received the Ad26.COV2.S COVID-19 vaccine or a placebo. The DNA sequence reads TGTGCCAGCAGTGACTTTCCGGGACAGGTTCTGGCTAATGAAAAACTGTTTTTT. It specifies CASSDFPGQVLANEKLFF.